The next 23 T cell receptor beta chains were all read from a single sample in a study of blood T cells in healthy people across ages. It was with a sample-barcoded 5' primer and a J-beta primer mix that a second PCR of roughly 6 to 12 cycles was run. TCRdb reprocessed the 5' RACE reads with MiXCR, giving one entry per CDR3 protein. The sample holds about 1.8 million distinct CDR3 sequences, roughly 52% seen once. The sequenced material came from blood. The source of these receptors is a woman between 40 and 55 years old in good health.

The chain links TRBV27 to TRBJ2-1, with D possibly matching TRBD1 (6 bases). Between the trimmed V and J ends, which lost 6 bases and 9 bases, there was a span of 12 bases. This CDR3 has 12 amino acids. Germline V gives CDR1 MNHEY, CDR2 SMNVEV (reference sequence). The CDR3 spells CASSRQAAEQFF. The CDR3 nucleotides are TGTGCCAGCAGCAGACAGGCAGCTGAGCAGTTCTTC.

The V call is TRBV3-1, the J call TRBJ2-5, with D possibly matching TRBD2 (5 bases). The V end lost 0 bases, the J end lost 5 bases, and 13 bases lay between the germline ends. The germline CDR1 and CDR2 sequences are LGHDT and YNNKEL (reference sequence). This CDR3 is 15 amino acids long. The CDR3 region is CASSQEGLRPETQYF. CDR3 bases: TGTGCCAGCAGCCAAGAAGGACTTCGCCCGGAGACCCAGTACTTC.

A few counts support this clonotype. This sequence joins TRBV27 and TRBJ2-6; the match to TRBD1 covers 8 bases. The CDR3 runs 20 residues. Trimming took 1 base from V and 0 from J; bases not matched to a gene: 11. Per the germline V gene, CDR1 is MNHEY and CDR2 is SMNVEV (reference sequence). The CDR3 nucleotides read TGTGCCAGCAGTTTATACCTACAGGGGGGTGCGCCCTCTGGGGCCAACGTCCTGACTTTC. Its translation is CASSLYLQGGAPSGANVLTF.

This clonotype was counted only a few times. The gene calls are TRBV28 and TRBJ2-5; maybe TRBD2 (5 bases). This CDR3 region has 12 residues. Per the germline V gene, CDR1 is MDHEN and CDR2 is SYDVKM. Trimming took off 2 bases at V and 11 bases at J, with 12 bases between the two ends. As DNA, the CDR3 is TGTGCCAGCAGTTTAAAGTTTGGGGAGCAGTACTTC. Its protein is CASSLKFGEQYF.

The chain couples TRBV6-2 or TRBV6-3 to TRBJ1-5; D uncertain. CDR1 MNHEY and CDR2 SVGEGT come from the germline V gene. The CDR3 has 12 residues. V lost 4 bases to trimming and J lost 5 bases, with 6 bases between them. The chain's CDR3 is CASSSIDQPQHF. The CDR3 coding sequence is TGTGCCAGCAGTTCCATCGATCAGCCCCAGCATTTT.

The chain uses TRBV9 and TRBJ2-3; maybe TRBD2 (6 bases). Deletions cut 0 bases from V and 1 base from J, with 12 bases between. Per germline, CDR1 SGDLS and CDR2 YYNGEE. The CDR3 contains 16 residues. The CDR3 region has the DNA TGTGCCAGCAGCGTAGAGGCGGGGCGGGGCACAGATACGCAGTATTTT. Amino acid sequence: CASSVEAGRGTDTQYF.

CDR3 sequence reads: CASSVNFGETQYF. The CDR3, as DNA: TGTGCCAGCAGCGTAAACTTTGGGGAGACCCAGTACTTC. V and J are TRBV11-3 and TRBJ2-7, with D unclear. Judging by the DNA end, TRBJ2-5 fits better; the J call may be wrong. The CDR3 has 13 amino acids. The germline gives CDR1 SGHNT, CDR2 YENEEA.

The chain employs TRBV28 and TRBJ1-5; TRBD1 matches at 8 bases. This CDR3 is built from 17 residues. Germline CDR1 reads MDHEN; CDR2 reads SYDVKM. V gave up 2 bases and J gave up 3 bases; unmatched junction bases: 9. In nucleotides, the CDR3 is TGTGCCAGCAGTTTACCAATCGAGACAGGGGTCAATCAGCCCCAGCATTTT. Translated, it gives CASSLPIETGVNQPQHF.

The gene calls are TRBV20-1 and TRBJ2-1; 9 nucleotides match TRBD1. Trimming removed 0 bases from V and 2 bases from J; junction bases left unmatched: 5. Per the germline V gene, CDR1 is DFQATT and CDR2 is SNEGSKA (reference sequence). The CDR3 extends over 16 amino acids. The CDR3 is CSARDMGQGTYNEQFF. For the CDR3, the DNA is TGCAGTGCTAGAGATATGGGACAGGGTACCTACAATGAGCAGTTCTTC.

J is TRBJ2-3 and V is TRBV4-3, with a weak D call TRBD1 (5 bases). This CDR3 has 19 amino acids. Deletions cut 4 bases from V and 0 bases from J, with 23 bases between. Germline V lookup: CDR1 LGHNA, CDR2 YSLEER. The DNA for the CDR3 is TGCGCCAGCAGCCCAAGGACAAGACAAACCGCCGCTAGCACAGATACGCAGTATTTT. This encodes CASSPRTRQTAASTDTQYF.

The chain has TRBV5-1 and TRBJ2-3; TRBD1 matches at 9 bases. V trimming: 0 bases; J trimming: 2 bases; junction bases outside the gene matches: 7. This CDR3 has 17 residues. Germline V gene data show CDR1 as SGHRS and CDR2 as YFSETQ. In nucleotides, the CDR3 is TGCGCCAGCAGCTTGGGAGTAGGGACAGGGTTCACAGATACGCAGTATTTT. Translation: CASSLGVGTGFTDTQYF.

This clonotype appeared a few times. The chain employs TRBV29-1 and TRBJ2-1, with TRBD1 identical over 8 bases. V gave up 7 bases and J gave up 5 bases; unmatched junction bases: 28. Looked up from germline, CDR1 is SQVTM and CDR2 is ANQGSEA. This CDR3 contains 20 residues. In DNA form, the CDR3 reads TGCAGCGCTGGGACTTTCCCGGGACAGGCGTCACAACTATTACACAATGAGCAGTTCTTC. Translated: CSAGTFPGQASQLLHNEQFF.

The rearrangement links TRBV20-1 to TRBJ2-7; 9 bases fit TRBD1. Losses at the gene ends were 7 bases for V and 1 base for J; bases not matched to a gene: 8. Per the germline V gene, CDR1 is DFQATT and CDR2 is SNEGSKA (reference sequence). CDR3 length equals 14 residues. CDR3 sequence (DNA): TGCAGTGGCCAACAGGGGGCAACTTCCTACGAGCAGTACTTC. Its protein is CSGQQGATSYEQYF.

In DNA, the CDR3 is TGTGCCAGCAGTTTGGCAGCCGCGAGCAATCAGCCCCAGCATTTT. Its protein product is CASSLAAASNQPQHF. V and J are TRBV28 and TRBJ1-5; D gene unclear. The CDR3 runs 15 residues. Trimming removed 3 bases at V and 1 base at J, with 10 bases between. Germline V gene sequence: CDR1 MDHEN, CDR2 SYDVKM.

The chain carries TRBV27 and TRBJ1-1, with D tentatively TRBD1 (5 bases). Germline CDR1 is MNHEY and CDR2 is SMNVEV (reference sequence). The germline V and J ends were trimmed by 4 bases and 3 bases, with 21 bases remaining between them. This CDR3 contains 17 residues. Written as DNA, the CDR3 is TGTGCCAGCAGTTCGGGGACGGCTCCGGACCTCCACACTGAAGCTTTCTTT. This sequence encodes CASSSGTAPDLHTEAFF.

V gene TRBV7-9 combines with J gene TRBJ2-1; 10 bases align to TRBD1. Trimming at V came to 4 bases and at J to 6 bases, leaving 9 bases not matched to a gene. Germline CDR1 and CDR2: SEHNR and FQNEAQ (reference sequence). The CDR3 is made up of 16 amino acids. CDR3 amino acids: CASSSGTGAVGNEQFF. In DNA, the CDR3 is TGTGCCAGCAGCTCCGGGACAGGGGCCGTGGGCAATGAGCAGTTCTTC.

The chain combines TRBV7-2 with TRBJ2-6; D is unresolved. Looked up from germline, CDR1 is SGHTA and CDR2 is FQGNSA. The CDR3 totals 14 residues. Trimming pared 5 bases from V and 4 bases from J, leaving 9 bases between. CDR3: CASSTDTGANVLTF. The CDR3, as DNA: TGTGCCAGCAGCACTGACACGGGGGCCAACGTCCTGACTTTC.

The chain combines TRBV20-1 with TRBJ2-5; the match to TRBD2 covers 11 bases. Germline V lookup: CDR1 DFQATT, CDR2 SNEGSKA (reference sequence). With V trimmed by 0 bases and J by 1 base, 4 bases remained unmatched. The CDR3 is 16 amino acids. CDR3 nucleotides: TGCAGTGCTAGAGATCAAACTAGCGGGAGCCAAGAGACCCAGTACTTC. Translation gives CSARDQTSGSQETQYF.

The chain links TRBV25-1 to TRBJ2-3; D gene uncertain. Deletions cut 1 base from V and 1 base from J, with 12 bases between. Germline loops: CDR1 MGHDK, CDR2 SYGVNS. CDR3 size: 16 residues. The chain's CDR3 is CASSEWAVVGTDTQYF. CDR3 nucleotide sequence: TGTGCCAGCAGTGAATGGGCGGTGGTGGGCACAGATACGCAGTATTTT.

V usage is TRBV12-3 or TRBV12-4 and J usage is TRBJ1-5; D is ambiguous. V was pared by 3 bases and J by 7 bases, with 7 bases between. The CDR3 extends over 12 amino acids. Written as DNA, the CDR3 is TGTGCCAGCAGTTTGGGGAAACAGCCCCAGCATTTT. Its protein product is CASSLGKQPQHF.

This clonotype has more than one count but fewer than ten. In DNA form, the CDR3 reads TGCAGTGCTAGGGAGAGGGGGCCACCCCTCCACTTT. This translates into CSARERGPPLHF. The V gene is TRBV20-1, the J gene TRBJ1-6; 7 bases match TRBD1. J gave up 11 bases and V 3 bases, and 4 bases lay outside the gene matches. There are 12 residues in the CDR3. Germline assignment: CDR1 DFQATT and CDR2 SNEGSKA (reference sequence).

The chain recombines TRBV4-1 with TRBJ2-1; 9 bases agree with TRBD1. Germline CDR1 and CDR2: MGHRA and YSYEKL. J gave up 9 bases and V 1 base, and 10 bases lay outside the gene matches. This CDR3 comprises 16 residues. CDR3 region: CASSQGFTGGFSEQFF. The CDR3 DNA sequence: TGCGCCAGCAGCCAAGGATTTACAGGGGGCTTCTCTGAGCAGTTCTTC.

The CDR3 region has the DNA TGTGCCAGCAGGCTCGTGCAGGCCAACTATGGCTACACCTTC. Its translation: CASRLVQANYGYTF. The V and J genes are TRBV6-2 or TRBV6-3 and TRBJ1-2; no firm D call. Germline loops: CDR1 MNHEY, CDR2 SVGEGT. Trimming took off 6 bases at V and 2 bases at J, with 13 bases between the two ends. This CDR3 comprises 14 residues.